Below, one T cell receptor (beta chain) is given with its context. The antigen is undetermined. Mismatch repair deficiency was confirmed in all patients, by PCR or immunohistochemistry. A few pembrolizumab responders had their TCRs sequenced. Method: immunoSEQ multiplex PCR; TCRdb's copy keeps in-frame clones and lacks some. The sample records 40,000 to 60,000 clones, around three quarters being singletons. This specimen comes from a study of PD-1 blockade in mismatch repair-deficient tumors. Study-level background: Patients had about 13 mismatch repair-deficient cancer types and were previously treated and progressing.

General study results and limits: Tumor-resident clones, often undetectable pretreatment in blood, expanded then contracted after pembrolizumab.

CDR1 is SGDLS, CDR2 YYNGEE, per germline. CDR3 length: 17 amino acids. V gave up 0 bases and J gave up 0 bases; unmatched junction bases: 4. This material consisted of PBMCs, taken before pembrolizumab treatment. V gene TRBV9 combines with J gene TRBJ2-2, with 8 bases fitting TRBD1. This TCR was recovered from an adult with mismatch repair-deficient cancer. This chain's CDR3 is CASSVGQGQANTGELFF. The CDR3 bases are TGTGCCAGCAGCGTAGGGCAGGGACAGGCGAACACCGGGGAGCTGTTTTTT.